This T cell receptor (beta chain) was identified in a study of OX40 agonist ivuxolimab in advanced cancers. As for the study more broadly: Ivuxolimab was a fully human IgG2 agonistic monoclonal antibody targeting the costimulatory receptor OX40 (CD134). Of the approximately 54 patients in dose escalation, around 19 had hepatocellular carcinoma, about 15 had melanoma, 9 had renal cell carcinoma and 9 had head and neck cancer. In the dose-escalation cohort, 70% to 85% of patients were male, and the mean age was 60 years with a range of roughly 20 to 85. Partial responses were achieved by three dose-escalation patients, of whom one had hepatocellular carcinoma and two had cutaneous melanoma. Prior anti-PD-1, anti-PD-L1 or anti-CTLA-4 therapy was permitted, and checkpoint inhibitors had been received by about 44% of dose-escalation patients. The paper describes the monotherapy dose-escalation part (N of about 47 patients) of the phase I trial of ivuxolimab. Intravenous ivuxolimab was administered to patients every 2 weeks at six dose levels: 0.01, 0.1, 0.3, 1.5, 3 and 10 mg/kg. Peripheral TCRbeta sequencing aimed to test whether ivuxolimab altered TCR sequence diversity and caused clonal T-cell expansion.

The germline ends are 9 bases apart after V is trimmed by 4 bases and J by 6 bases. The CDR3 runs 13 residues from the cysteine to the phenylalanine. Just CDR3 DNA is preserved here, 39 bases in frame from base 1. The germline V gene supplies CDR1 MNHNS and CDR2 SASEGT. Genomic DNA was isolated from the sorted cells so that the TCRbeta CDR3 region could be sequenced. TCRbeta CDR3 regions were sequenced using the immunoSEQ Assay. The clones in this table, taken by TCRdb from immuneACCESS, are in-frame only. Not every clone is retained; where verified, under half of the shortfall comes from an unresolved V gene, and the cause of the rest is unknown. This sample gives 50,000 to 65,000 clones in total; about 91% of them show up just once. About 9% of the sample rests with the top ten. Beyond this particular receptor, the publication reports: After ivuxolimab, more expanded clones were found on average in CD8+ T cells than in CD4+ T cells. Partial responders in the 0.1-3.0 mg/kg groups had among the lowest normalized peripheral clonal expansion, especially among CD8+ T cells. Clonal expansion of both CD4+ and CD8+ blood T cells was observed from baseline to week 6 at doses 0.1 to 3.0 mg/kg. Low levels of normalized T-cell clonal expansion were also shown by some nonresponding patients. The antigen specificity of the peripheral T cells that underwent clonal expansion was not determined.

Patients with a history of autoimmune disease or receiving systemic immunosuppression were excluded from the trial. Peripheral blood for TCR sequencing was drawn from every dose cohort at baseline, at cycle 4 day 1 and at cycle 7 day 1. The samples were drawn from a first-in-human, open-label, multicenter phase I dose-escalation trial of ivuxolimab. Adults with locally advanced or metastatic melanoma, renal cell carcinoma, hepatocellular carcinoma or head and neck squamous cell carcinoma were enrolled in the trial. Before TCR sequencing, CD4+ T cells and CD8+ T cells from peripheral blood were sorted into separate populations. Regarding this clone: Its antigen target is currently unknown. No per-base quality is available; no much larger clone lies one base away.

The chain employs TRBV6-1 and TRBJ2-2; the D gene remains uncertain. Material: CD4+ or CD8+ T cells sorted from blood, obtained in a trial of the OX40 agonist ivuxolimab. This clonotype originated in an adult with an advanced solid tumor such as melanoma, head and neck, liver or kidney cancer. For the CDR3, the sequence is CASSVEGAGELFF. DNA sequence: TGTGCCAGCAGTGTTGAAGGAGCCGGGGAGCTGTTTTTT.